A selection of T cell receptor beta chains follows, all from one sample in a study of cytomegalovirus exposure and HLA in healthy donors. Data came from immunoSEQ multiplex PCR; TCRdb stores just in-frame clones and leaves some out. The sample consists of approximately 58,000 clones, roughly 95% of them appearing once. The sequenced sample was PBMCs. The receptor source for this set is a woman under 30 in good health and CMV-seropositive. CDR3s include the opening cysteine and the closing phenylalanine or tryptophan. The D gene is left open where the match is weak. For some rows the clone size is stated as once, few or many, or as a class when expanded; others skip it.

V: TRBV6-5
D: TRBD1
size: .
J: TRBJ1-4
CDR3: CASSRQGVGEKLFF
DNA: TGTGCCAGCAGTCGACAGGGGGTCGGTGAAAAACTGTTTTTT

V: TRBV27
D: .
size: .
J: TRBJ1-4
CDR3: CASSLRRGTGGKTNEKLFF
DNA: TGTGCCAGCAGTTTAAGGCGGGGTACAGGAGGGAAAACTAATGAAAAACTGTTTTTT

V: TRBV30
D: .
size: .
J: TRBJ1-5
CDR3: CAWSAGDSNQPQHF
DNA: TGTGCCTGGAGTGCCGGGGATAGCAATCAGCCCCAGCATTTT

V: TRBV7-9
D: .
size: .
J: TRBJ1-6
CDR3: CASSSGDIPAALHF
DNA: TGTGCCAGCAGCTCTGGGGACATACCTGCGGCCCTCCACTTT

V: TRBV6-1
D: TRBD2
size: .
J: TRBJ2-2
CDR3: CASSGLQREAAGELFF
DNA: TGTGCCAGCAGTGGCCTTCAGCGGGAGGCAGCCGGGGAGCTGTTTTTT

V: TRBV2
D: TRBD1
size: .
J: TRBJ1-2
CDR3: CAGNRGYGYTF
DNA: TGTGCCGGTAACAGGGGCTATGGCTACACCTTC

V: TRBV4-3
D: .
size: .
J: TRBJ1-1
CDR3: CASSQEYAAGTEAFF
DNA: TGCGCCAGCAGCCAAGAGTATGCGGCGGGCACTGAAGCTTTCTTT

V: TRBV28
D: TRBD1
size: .
J: TRBJ2-7
CDR3: CAVRTGLSYEQYF
DNA: TGTGCCGTAAGGACAGGGTTGTCCTACGAGCAGTACTTC

V: TRBV7-9
D: TRBD1
size: .
J: TRBJ1-1
CDR3: CASSLRPGQGLGPEIEAFF
DNA: TGTGCCAGCAGCCTAAGACCGGGACAGGGATTGGGGCCTGAAATTGAAGCTTTCTTT

V: TRBV27
D: .
size: .
J: TRBJ2-2
CDR3: CASSLSSLYTGELFF
DNA: TGTGCCAGCAGTTTATCCTCTTTATACACCGGGGAGCTGTTTTTT

V: TRBV4-1
D: .
size: .
J: TRBJ2-2
CDR3: CASSARGRTANTGELFF
DNA: TGCGCCAGCAGTGCAAGGGGTCGGACAGCGAACACCGGGGAGCTGTTTTTT

V: TRBV9
D: .
size: .
J: TRBJ1-5
CDR3: CASSVGDFNQPQHF
DNA: TGTGCCAGCAGCGTCGGGGATTTCAATCAGCCCCAGCATTTT

V: TRBV5-4
D: TRBD2
size: .
J: TRBJ2-1
CDR3: CASSSSGGGLSEQFF
DNA: TGTGCCAGCAGCTCCTCGGGCGGGGGGCTCAGTGAGCAGTTCTTC

V: TRBV11-2
D: .
size: .
J: TRBJ1-2
CDR3: CASSADGDRHYGYTF
DNA: TGTGCCAGCAGCGCGGACGGGGATCGGCACTATGGCTACACCTTC

V: TRBV7-9
D: TRBD2
size: .
J: TRBJ2-3
CDR3: CASSSLAGGPSADTQYF
DNA: TGTGCCAGCAGCTCCCTAGCGGGAGGGCCCTCGGCAGATACGCAGTATTTT

V: TRBV19
D: TRBD1
size: .
J: TRBJ2-7
CDR3: CASSSTFHLSRDRGREQYF
DNA: TGTGCCAGTAGTTCAACTTTTCACCTCTCCCGGGACAGGGGGCGCGAGCAGTACTTC

V: TRBV6-5
D: .
size: .
J: TRBJ1-2
CDR3: CASSYKGYDYGYTF
DNA: TGTGCCAGCAGTTACAAGGGGTATGACTATGGCTACACCTTC

V: TRBV6-5
D: TRBD1
size: .
J: TRBJ2-7
CDR3: CASSPDRALYEQYF
DNA: TGTGCCAGCAGTCCCGACAGGGCACTCTACGAGCAGTACTTC

V: TRBV18
D: TRBD1
size: .
J: TRBJ2-1
CDR3: CASSPGSGQGNNEQFF
DNA: TGTGCCAGCTCACCGGGGTCGGGACAGGGGAACAATGAGCAGTTCTTC

V: TRBV6-1
D: .
size: .
J: TRBJ1-1
CDR3: CASSRHRTEAFF
DNA: TGTGCCAGCAGTCGACATCGCACTGAAGCTTTCTTT

V: TRBV28
D: .
size: once
J: TRBJ1-5
CDR3: CASSSPSNQPQHF
DNA: TGTGCCAGCAGTTCCCCGTCCAATCAGCCCCAGCATTTT

V: TRBV15
D: TRBD2
size: once
J: TRBJ2-4
CDR3: CATSRDRGSGGSRQYF
DNA: TGTGCCACCAGCAGAGATCGAGGTAGCGGGGGGTCCCGCCAGTACTTC

V: TRBV6-1
D: .
size: .
J: TRBJ2-3
CDR3: CALVSGQGTQYF
DNA: TGTGCCCTAGTATCGGGCCAGGGTACGCAGTATTTT

V: TRBV7-2
D: TRBD1
size: .
J: TRBJ1-1
CDR3: CASSLVPRQGATEAFF
DNA: TGTGCCAGCAGCTTAGTGCCCCGACAGGGGGCGACTGAAGCTTTCTTT

V: TRBV28
D: .
size: .
J: TRBJ2-3
CDR3: CASSLGGGRTQYF
DNA: TGTGCCAGCAGTTTAGGCGGCGGAAGGACGCAGTATTTT

V: TRBV6-1
D: .
size: .
J: TRBJ1-5
CDR3: CASSETNNQPQHF
DNA: TGTGCCAGCAGTGAAACTAACAATCAGCCCCAGCATTTT

V: TRBV5-1
D: TRBD1
size: .
J: TRBJ1-4
CDR3: CASSDDRVGSNEKLFF
DNA: TGCGCCAGCAGCGATGACAGGGTCGGGTCAAATGAAAAACTGTTTTTT

V: TRBV5-4
D: TRBD1
size: .
J: TRBJ1-2
CDR3: CASSKEGTGRNYGYTF
DNA: TGTGCCAGCAGCAAAGAGGGGACAGGGAGGAACTATGGCTACACCTTC

V: TRBV5-6
D: TRBD1
size: .
J: TRBJ2-7
CDR3: CASSSWTGSEQYF
DNA: TGTGCCAGCAGCTCCTGGACAGGAAGCGAGCAGTACTTC

V: TRBV29-1
D: TRBD1
size: once
J: TRBJ2-1
CDR3: CSVSPGQGVYNEQFF
DNA: TGCAGCGTTTCCCCGGGACAGGGGGTCTACAATGAGCAGTTCTTC

V: TRBV29-1
D: .
size: .
J: TRBJ2-2
CDR3: CSGSRGGQGTGELFF
DNA: TGCAGCGGCTCGAGGGGGGGCCAGGGCACCGGGGAGCTGTTTTTT

V: TRBV4-3
D: TRBD1
size: .
J: TRBJ1-1
CDR3: CASSLDRGRTEAFF
DNA: TGCGCCAGCAGCCTGGACAGGGGGCGGACTGAAGCTTTCTTT

V: TRBV27
D: .
size: once
J: TRBJ2-7
CDR3: CASSSSLTNEQYF
DNA: TGTGCCAGCAGTAGTAGCCTAACCAACGAGCAGTACTTC

V: TRBV30
D: TRBD2
size: .
J: TRBJ2-5
CDR3: CAWSVRIWGGIQETQYF
DNA: TGTGCCTGGAGTGTACGGATTTGGGGAGGGATCCAAGAGACCCAGTACTTC

V: TRBV28
D: .
size: .
J: TRBJ1-1
CDR3: CATIRGAVEAFF
DNA: TGTGCCACCATTCGGGGTGCGGTTGAAGCTTTCTTT

V: TRBV28
D: TRBD2
size: .
J: TRBJ2-7
CDR3: CASSFRLAGAREQYF
DNA: TGTGCCAGCAGTTTCCGACTAGCGGGAGCTCGCGAGCAGTACTTC

V: TRBV27
D: .
size: .
J: TRBJ2-7
CDR3: CASSSSSYEQYF
DNA: TGTGCCAGCAGTTCCAGCTCCTACGAGCAGTACTTC

V: TRBV18
D: .
size: .
J: TRBJ1-2
CDR3: CASSPSQGSNYGYTF
DNA: TGTGCCAGCTCACCATCCCAGGGTTCTAACTATGGCTACACCTTC

V: TRBV6-5
D: .
size: .
J: TRBJ1-2
CDR3: CATLNKGDPYGYTF
DNA: TGTGCCACCCTAAATAAGGGGGATCCGTATGGCTACACCTTC

V: TRBV6-5
D: .
size: .
J: TRBJ2-5
CDR3: CASSLGSEWETQYF
DNA: TGTGCCAGCAGTCTCGGGTCGGAGTGGGAGACCCAGTACTTC

V: TRBV28
D: TRBD1
size: .
J: TRBJ1-6
CDR3: CATQARQGANSPLHF
DNA: TGTGCCACCCAAGCTAGACAGGGGGCCAATTCACCCCTCCACTTT

V: TRBV7-2
D: TRBD2
size: .
J: TRBJ2-3
CDR3: CASSFIGLAGTDTQYF
DNA: TGTGCCAGCAGCTTCATCGGACTAGCGGGCACAGATACGCAGTATTTT

V: TRBV5-1
D: TRBD2
size: .
J: TRBJ2-1
CDR3: CASSFGTSEHNEQFF
DNA: TGCGCCAGCAGCTTCGGGACTAGCGAACACAATGAGCAGTTCTTC

V: TRBV28
D: TRBD1
size: .
J: TRBJ2-7
CDR3: CASSPDRSYEQYF
DNA: TGTGCCAGCAGCCCGGACAGGTCCTACGAGCAGTACTTC

V: TRBV27
D: TRBD2
size: .
J: TRBJ2-1
CDR3: CASSFHPLAGAYNEQFF
DNA: TGTGCCAGCAGTTTCCATCCTCTAGCGGGAGCCTACAATGAGCAGTTCTTC

V: TRBV28
D: TRBD1
size: .
J: TRBJ2-7
CDR3: CATHSPPRQGISYEQYF
DNA: TGTGCCACCCATTCTCCCCCTAGACAGGGGATCTCCTACGAGCAGTACTTC

V: TRBV7-6
D: TRBD1
size: .
J: TRBJ1-3
CDR3: CASSFRDRGISGNTIYF
DNA: TGTGCCAGCAGTTTTCGGGACAGGGGGATCTCTGGAAACACCATATATTTT

V: TRBV5-6
D: TRBD1
size: .
J: TRBJ2-7
CDR3: CASSLAGTGEYF
DNA: TGTGCCAGCAGCTTGGCCGGGACAGGGGAATACTTC

V: TRBV7-2
D: TRBD2
size: .
J: TRBJ2-2
CDR3: CASSLPSGETNTGELFF
DNA: TGTGCCAGCAGCTTACCTAGCGGGGAAACGAACACCGGGGAGCTGTTTTTT